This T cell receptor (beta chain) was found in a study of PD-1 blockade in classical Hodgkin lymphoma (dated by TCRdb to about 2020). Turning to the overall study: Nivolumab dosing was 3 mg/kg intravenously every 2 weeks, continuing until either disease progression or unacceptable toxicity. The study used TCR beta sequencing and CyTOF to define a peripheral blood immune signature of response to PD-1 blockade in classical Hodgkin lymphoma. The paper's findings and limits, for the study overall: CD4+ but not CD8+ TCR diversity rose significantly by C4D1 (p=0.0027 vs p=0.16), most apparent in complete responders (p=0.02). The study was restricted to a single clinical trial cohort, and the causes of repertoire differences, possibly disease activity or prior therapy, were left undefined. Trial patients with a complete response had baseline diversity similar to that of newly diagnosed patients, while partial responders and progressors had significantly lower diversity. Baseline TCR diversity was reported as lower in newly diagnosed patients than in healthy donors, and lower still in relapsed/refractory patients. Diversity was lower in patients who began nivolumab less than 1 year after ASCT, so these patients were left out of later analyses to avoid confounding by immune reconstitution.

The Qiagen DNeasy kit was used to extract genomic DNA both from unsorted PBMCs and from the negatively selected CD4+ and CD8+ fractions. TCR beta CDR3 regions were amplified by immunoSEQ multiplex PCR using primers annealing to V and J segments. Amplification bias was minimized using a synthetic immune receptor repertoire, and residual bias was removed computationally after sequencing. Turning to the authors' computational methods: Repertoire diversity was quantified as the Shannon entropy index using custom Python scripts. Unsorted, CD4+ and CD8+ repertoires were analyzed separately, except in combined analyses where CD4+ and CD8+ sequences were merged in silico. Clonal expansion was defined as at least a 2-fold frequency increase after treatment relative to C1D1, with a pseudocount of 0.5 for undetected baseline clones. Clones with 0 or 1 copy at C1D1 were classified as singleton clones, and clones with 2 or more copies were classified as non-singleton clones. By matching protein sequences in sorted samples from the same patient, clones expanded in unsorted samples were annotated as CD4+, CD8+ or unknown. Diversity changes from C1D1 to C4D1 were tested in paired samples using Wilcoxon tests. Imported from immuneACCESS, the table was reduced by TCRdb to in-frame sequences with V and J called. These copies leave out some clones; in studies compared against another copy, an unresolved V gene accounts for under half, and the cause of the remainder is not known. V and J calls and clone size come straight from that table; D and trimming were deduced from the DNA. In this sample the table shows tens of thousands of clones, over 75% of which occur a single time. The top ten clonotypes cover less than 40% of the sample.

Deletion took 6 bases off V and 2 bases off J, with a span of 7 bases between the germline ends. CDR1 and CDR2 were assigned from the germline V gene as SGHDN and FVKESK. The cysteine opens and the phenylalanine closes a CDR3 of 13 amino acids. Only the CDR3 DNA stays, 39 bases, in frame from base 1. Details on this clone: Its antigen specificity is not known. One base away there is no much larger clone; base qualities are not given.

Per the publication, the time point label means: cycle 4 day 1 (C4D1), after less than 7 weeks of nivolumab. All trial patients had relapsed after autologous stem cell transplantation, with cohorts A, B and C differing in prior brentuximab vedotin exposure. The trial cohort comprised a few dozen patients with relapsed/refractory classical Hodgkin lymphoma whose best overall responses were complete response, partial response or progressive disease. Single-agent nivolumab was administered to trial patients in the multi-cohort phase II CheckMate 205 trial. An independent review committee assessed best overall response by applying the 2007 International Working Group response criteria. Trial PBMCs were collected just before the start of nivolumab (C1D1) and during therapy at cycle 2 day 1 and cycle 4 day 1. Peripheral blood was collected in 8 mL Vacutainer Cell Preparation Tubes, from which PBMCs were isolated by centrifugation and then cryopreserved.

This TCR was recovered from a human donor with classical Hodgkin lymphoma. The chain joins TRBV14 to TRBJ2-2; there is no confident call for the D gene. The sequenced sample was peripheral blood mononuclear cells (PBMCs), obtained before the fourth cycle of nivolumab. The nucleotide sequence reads TGTGCCAGCAGAATCAGTAACACCGGGGAGCTGTTTTTT. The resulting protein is CASRISNTGELFF.